This TCR beta chain was captured in a study of Graves' ophthalmopathy and Graves' hyperthyroidism. Study-wide results and caveats: Stable hyperthyroidism and ophthalmopathy were told apart by a 13-signature model, which achieved about 88% sensitivity and almost 82% specificity. Blood shared most expanded thyroid clonotypes above 0.001 frequency.

This clonotype was counted ten times or more. Its target is not known. CDR3 regions of TCR beta were amplified from RNA transcripts. First-round RT-PCR used HTBI primers; second-round multiplex PCR followed. One entry per CDR3 protein results from TCRdb running MiXCR on the multiplex PCR reads. Of hundreds of thousands of distinct CDR3 sequences listed, about 44% are singletons. The study enrolled ophthalmopathy donors with moderate-to-severe activity, CAS ≥3, NOSPECS ≥4 and duration under 3 months. Clinical symptoms, serum thyroxine, TRAb, thyroid ultrasound and orbital computed tomography formed the basis of diagnosis. Germline V gene data show CDR1 as LNHDA and CDR2 as SQIVND (reference sequence). This CDR3 contains 13 residues. The V end was cut by 0 bases, the J end by 6 bases, with 8 bases between.

J is TRBJ1-1 and V is TRBV19; D gene ambiguous. The clonotype originates from an adult man with Graves' ophthalmopathy. Sequences were obtained from peripheral blood. In DNA form, the CDR3 reads TGTGCCAGTAGTATAGACAGGCGGGCTGAAGCTTTCTTT. Translated, it gives CASSIDRRAEAFF.